This TCR beta chain was captured by sequencing in a study of cytomegalovirus exposure and HLA in healthy donors. Study conclusions and caveats: There were 150 to 200 TCR beta chains listed as cytomegalovirus-associated. Clusters of TCRs from the first cohort tended to co-occur in the 120 or so validation repertoires (as a later analysis found). Accounts indicate the classifier identified cytomegalovirus status with strong specificity and sensitivity.

A remark on this clone: Its target is unknown.

The junction had 15 bases not matched to a gene; V was cut back by 5 bases and J by 1 base. This CDR3 is 21 amino acids long. Germline-derived CDR1 and CDR2 are MDHEN and SYDVKM. Separate from the approximately 670-subject first cohort, the roughly 120-subject validation cohort was the one that the donors belonged to. This table comes from immunoSEQ multiplex PCR, and its TCRdb copy is limited to in-frame clones, with some not included. This repertoire shows approximately 280,000 clones, roughly 88% found once; its top ten account for 0.92%. The V and J genes are TRBV28 and TRBJ2-4, with TRBD2 matching over 15 bases. The receptor comes from a woman aged 18 to 35 in good health and CMV-seronegative. Input material: PBMCs. CDR3 nucleotides: TGTGCCAGCAGTACCCACTCCGGGACTAGCGGGAGGAAGGGTGCCAAAAACATTCAGTACTTC. It codes for CASSTHSGTSGRKGAKNIQYF.